This paragraph reports one T cell receptor beta chain. This entry comes from a study of blood T cell repertoires in COVID-19. CDR3 length: 14 amino acids. Per the germline V gene, CDR1 is LNHDA and CDR2 is SQIVND (reference sequence). The ends were cut back, 3 bases at V and 1 base at J, with 10 bases in the middle. Original data processing: Estimation of nucleated cell counts relied on the amplification of reference gene primers. Profiled with immunoSEQ multiplex PCR; TCRdb holds only in-frame clones, not every one. The D gene and trimming were derived from the DNA, and the V and J assignments and clone size from that table. The data show some 250,000 clones, with 90% to 95% seen just once and more than 1% held by the top ten.

Sequencing was performed on PBMCs or T cells enriched from blood (not recorded which). The chain has TRBV19 and TRBJ2-7, with D uncertain. This clonotype originated in a human donor in a cohort exposed to, infected with or recovered from COVID-19 (not recorded which). The donor label of this sample is uncertain. The chain's CDR3 is CASSMGTVSYEQYF. DNA for the CDR3: TGTGCCAGTAGTATGGGCACTGTTTCCTACGAGCAGTACTTC.